This T cell receptor (beta chain) came from a study of CD8 T cells in Susac syndrome. The RNA input was roughly 0.5 to 1 ug, and it was reverse transcribed with random hexamers. TCRdb reanalysed the immunoSEQ multiplex PCR reads using MiXCR and keeps one entry per CDR3 protein. This table has over 140,000 distinct CDR3 sequences, 95% appearing once. Sample: CD4+ T cells from PBMCs. The receptor's source is a human donor with Susac syndrome.

The CDR3 loop is CASSEQLHPNEQFF. For the CDR3, the DNA is TGTGCCAGCAGCGAACAGTTGCATCCCAATGAGCAGTTCTTC. The gene calls are TRBV5-4 and TRBJ2-1, with no clear D. The V gene's germline CDR1 is SGHNT and CDR2 YYREEE (reference sequence). V gave up 4 bases and J gave up 6 bases, with 14 bases separating them. This CDR3 has 14 residues.